Each of the 2 T cell receptor beta chains below was sequenced from the same sample in a study of blood T cell repertoires in COVID-19. Clones were sequenced by immunoSEQ multiplex PCR, and TCRdb holds only the in-frame ones, with some missing. The data hold 95,000 to 150,000 clones, with 88% observed a single time. Sequenced input: peripheral blood. The receptors were sampled from a human donor in a cohort sampled during active COVID-19.

V usage is TRBV27 and J usage is TRBJ2-3, with 10 bases aligning to TRBD1. The length of the CDR3 is 17 residues. Germline V lookup: CDR1 MNHEY, CDR2 SMNVEV (reference sequence). Trimming took 6 bases from V and 3 from J; bases not matched to a gene: 12. As DNA, the CDR3 is TGTGCCAGCAGACCTCTCCCGGGACAGGGGCTGACAGATACGCAGTATTTT. Protein sequence: CASRPLPGQGLTDTQYF.

The chain combines TRBV12-3 or TRBV12-4 with TRBJ2-5; 7 bases agree with TRBD1. The CDR3 length is 12 residues. Trimming took 6 bases from V and 7 from J; bases not matched to a gene: 5. The CDR3 here is CASRHRGGTQYF. The CDR3 DNA sequence: TGTGCCAGCAGACACAGGGGTGGGACCCAGTACTTC.